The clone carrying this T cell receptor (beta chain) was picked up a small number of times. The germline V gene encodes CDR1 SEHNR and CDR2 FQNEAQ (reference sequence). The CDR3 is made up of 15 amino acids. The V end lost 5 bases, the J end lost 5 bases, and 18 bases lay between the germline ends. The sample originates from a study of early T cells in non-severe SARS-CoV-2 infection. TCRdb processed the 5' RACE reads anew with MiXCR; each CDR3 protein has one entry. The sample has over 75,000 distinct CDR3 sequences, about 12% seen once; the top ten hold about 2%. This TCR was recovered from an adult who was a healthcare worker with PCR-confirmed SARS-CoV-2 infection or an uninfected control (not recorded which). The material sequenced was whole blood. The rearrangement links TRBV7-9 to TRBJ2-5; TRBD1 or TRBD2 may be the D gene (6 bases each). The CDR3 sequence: CASSPRLGQRETQYF. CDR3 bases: TGTGCCAGCAGCCCTCGACTAGGACAGCGCGAGACCCAGTACTTC.